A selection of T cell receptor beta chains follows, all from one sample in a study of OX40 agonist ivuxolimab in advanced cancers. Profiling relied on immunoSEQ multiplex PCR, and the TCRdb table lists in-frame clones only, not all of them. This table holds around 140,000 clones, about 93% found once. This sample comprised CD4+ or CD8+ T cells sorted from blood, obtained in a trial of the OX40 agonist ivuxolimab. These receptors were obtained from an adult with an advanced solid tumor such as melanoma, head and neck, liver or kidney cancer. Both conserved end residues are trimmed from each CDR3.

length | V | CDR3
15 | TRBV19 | ASIQTPLTARVYGYT
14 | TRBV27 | ASRIVARGAAGEQY
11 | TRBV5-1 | ASSAGQAYGYT
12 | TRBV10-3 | AIRSSSGANVLT
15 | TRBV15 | ATSRDSASGGGNEQF
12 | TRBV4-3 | ASSQETGATEAF
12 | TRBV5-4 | ASSPDTGTDTQY
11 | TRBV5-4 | ASSLVSRETQY
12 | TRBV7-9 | ASSFPDHTDTQY
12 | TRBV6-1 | ASKSDTISYEQY
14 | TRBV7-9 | ASSSSSGRGTGELF
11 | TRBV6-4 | ASSPGAREKLF
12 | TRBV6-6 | ASSYSRVNEKLF
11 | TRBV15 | ATSRVDNQPQH
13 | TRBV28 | ASTPDRVSYNEQF
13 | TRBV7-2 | ASSILPGQNYGYT
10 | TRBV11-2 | ASSLGARRPF
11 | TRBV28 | ASRPPWRGEQY
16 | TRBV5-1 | ASSLEGQGLRSGNTIY
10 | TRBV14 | ASSQWTGELF
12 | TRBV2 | ASSYSTTNEKLF
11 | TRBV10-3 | AISGGTFNGYT
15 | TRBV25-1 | ASSESLSRTGKDGYT
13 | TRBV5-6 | ASSFYGPPTDTQY
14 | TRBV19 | ASSPTRGQHSNIQY
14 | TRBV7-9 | ASSLKRQGAGEKLF
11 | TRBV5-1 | ASSFGRNNEQF